This T cell receptor beta chain comes out of a study of blood T cell repertoires in COVID-19. Study summary: Sample material is recorded as cDNA or gDNA derived from T cells, B-cell-depleted T cells, or PBMCs.

Participant-reported clinical history was the basis for cohort assignment. Cohort 3 recovery required two negative PCRs, clearance, or symptom resolution. This CDR3 spans 15 amino acids. Germline values: CDR1 SGDLS, CDR2 YYNGEE. The V gene end was trimmed by 3 bases and the J gene end by 4 bases; junction bases not matched to a gene: 6. How the authors handled the data: Amplification with reference gene primers provided the estimates of nucleated cell counts. Libraries were prepared by immunoSEQ multiplex PCR; TCRdb keeps only in-frame clonotypes and omits some of them. The V and J calls and clone size were taken over from that table, and D and trimming were inferred from the DNA. The data contain 180,000 or so clones, approximately 80% of them seen just once; the ten biggest clones take up approximately 11%.

Sequencing used PBMCs or T cells enriched from blood (not recorded which). This clonotype was sampled from a man aged 45 to 65 who had recovered from COVID-19. V usage is TRBV9 and J usage is TRBJ1-3; TRBD1 agrees at 8 bases. CDR3 nucleotide sequence: TGTGCCAGCAGCGAAGGACAGGGTGGAGGAAACACCATATATTTT. It translates to CASSEGQGGGNTIYF.